This T cell receptor (beta chain) stems from a study of OX40 agonist ivuxolimab in advanced cancers. This CDR3 contains 15 residues. J lost 4 bases, V lost 3 bases, and 6 bases had no gene match. CDR1 is SGHAT, CDR2 FQNNGV, per germline. Method: immunoSEQ multiplex PCR; TCRdb's copy keeps in-frame clones and lacks some. This table holds tens of thousands of clones, 70% to 90% found once. The chain couples TRBV11-2 to TRBJ2-1; 7 nucleotides align to TRBD2. The TCR comes from an adult with an advanced solid tumor such as melanoma, head and neck, liver or kidney cancer. Material: CD4+ or CD8+ T cells sorted from blood, obtained in a trial of the OX40 agonist ivuxolimab. The CDR3: CASSLFLAVYNEQFF. The CDR3 region has the DNA TGTGCCAGCAGCTTGTTCCTAGCGGTATACAATGAGCAGTTCTTC.